Presented here are 15 T cell receptor beta chains from one specimen sequenced in a study of response to subunit inactivated influenza vaccine (dated by TCRdb to 2016 to 2019). The library was generated by RT-PCR. TCRdb records Illumina HiSeq 2500 as the sequencer. TCRdb reanalyzed the raw reads on its own, using fastp at Q25 for trimming and MiXCR for clone calling, and kept in-frame beta chains. Identical CDR3 proteins give one entry, which carries the most common genes and DNA. The table for this sample lists about 780,000 distinct CDR3 sequences; around 18% of them were counted only once. The leading ten clones occupy 11% of the sample. Sequencing used PBMCs from blood, obtained 5 days after vaccination. These receptors came from a man in his forties or fifties who received an inactivated influenza vaccine. Donor details come from another sample of the same person, matched by shared clones.

This sequence joins TRBV10-3 and TRBJ2-6; D possibly corresponds to TRBD2 (5 bases). Per germline, CDR1 ENHRY and CDR2 SYGVKD. The CDR3 has 12 residues. Deletions cut 11 bases from V and 4 bases from J, with 9 bases between. The CDR3 DNA follows: TGTGCCGTTAGAGGGGGGGCCAACGTCCTGACTTTC. Amino acids: CAVRGGANVLTF.

This clonotype has ten or more counts. This chain links TRBV12-3 or TRBV12-4 with TRBJ2-5; TRBD1 matches at 11 bases. The CDR3 sequence is 15 residues long. V was pared by 3 bases and J by 4 bases, with 4 bases of the junction left unmatched. The CDR3 DNA reads as TGTGCCAGCAGTTTCCGGGGACAGGGGGGAGAGACCCAGTACTTC. It specifies CASSFRGQGGETQYF.

The V call is TRBV10-3, the J call TRBJ2-2; 9 bases line up with TRBD1. Germline CDR1 is ENHRY and CDR2 is SYGVKD. The CDR3 has 15 residues. V was clipped by 5 bases and J by 5 bases; unmatched bases: 6. CDR3: CAISWTGDGTGELFF. CDR3 sequence (DNA): TGTGCCATCAGTTGGACAGGGGACGGAACCGGGGAGCTGTTTTTT.

This clonotype has a count of ten or more. V gene TRBV7-9 combines with J gene TRBJ2-3; TRBD1 is a possible D gene (7 bases). Trimming pared 7 bases from V and 3 bases from J, leaving 23 bases between. Germline lookup yields CDR1 SEHNR and CDR2 FQNEAQ (reference sequence). This CDR3 is 17 amino acids long. The CDR3 DNA reads as TGTGCCAGCAAACAAGACAGGGTATGGGAGGTGACAGATACGCAGTATTTT. Amino acid sequence: CASKQDRVWEVTDTQYF.

A few counts support this clonotype. The DNA for the CDR3 is TGCAGCGTTGAAGTATCACTAGCGGGAGGCGGTGAGCAGTTCTTC. It yields the protein CSVEVSLAGGGEQFF. The chain links TRBV29-1 to TRBJ2-1; 12 bases are a match to TRBD2. The junction had 7 bases not matched to a gene; V was cut back by 1 base and J by 9 bases. This CDR3 comprises 15 residues. Germline CDR1 SQVTM, CDR2 ANQGSEA.

This clonotype was found a few times. The chain's CDR3 is CASMPGGNYGYTF. DNA of the CDR3: TGTGCCAGCATGCCAGGGGGCAACTATGGCTACACCTTC. The genes are TRBV6-1 and TRBJ1-2; 8 bases agree with TRBD1. The J segment lost 2 bases and the V segment lost 7 bases, leaving 3 bases of the junction unmatched. CDR1 and CDR2 (germline): MNHNS, SASEGT. The length of the CDR3 is 13 residues.

V gene TRBV28 combines with J gene TRBJ1-2; TRBD1 aligns across 8 bases. The CDR3 covers 14 residues. With 7 bases clipped from V and 7 bases from J, the junction kept 11 bases outside the gene matches. Germline CDR1 MDHEN, CDR2 SYDVKM. The CDR3 reads CASTFGTGLAGYTF. In nucleotides, the CDR3 is TGTGCCAGCACTTTTGGGACAGGCCTGGCTGGCTACACCTTC.

The chain combines TRBV3-1 with TRBJ2-7, with a possible D match to TRBD2 (6 bases). V was cut by 4 bases and J by 3 bases, with 13 bases left in between. Germline values: CDR1 LGHDT, CDR2 YNNKEL (reference sequence). The CDR3 totals 14 residues. The CDR3 DNA follows: TGTGCCAGCAGCCCGGCGGGGAACAGCTACGAGCAGTACTTC. Translating it yields CASSPAGNSYEQYF.

This clonotype has a handful of counts. The gene calls are TRBV12-3 or TRBV12-4 and TRBJ2-1, with D possibly being TRBD1 or TRBD2 (5 bases each). CDR3 length equals 15 residues. Trimming stripped 5 bases from V and 6 bases from J, with 17 bases between. CDR3 nucleotides: TGTGCCAGCAGTCCTCCCGGGACCGTTGTCAATGAGCAGTTCTTC. Translating gives CASSPPGTVVNEQFF.

This clonotype showed up just a few times. The chain uses TRBV6-1 and TRBJ2-1, with 8 bases identical to TRBD1. The V and J ends lost 6 bases and 8 bases, in that order; junction bases with no gene match: 12. There are 15 residues in the CDR3. Germline lookup yields CDR1 MNHNS and CDR2 SASEGT. As DNA, the CDR3 is TGTGCCAGCAGGCCCGGGACAGGATCTTTCGATGAGCAGTTCTTC. Translated, it gives CASRPGTGSFDEQFF.

V usage is TRBV5-6 and J usage is TRBJ2-7; 7 bases align to TRBD1. Germline V gene sequence: CDR1 SGHDT, CDR2 YYEEEE. With V trimmed by 4 bases and J by 1 base, 8 bases remained unmatched. The CDR3 sequence is 15 residues long. CDR3 sequence: CASSEYRDRSYEQYF. The CDR3 bases are TGTGCCAGCAGCGAATACCGGGACAGATCCTACGAGCAGTACTTC.

This clonotype has only a few counts. The chain uses TRBV5-1 and TRBJ2-1, with D maybe TRBD2 (6 bases). Germline-derived CDR1 and CDR2 are SGHRS and YFSETQ. V lost 4 bases to trimming and J lost 4 bases, with 18 bases between them. This CDR3 region has 16 residues. In DNA, the CDR3 is TGCGCCAGCAGCCCGACCGGGACTGAGGGATACAATGAGCAGTTCTTC. Encoded protein: CASSPTGTEGYNEQFF. Full variable domain (remainder filled in from reference TRBV5-1 and TRBJ2-1): KAGVTQTPRYLIKTRGQQVTLSCSPISGHRSVSWYQQTPGQGLQFLFEYFSETQRNKGNFPGRFSGRQFSNSRSEMNVSTLELGDSALYLCASSPTGTEGYNEQFFGPGTRLTVL.

The chain is built from TRBV19 and TRBJ2-7; no firm D call. The germline CDR1 and CDR2 sequences are LNHDA and SQIVND (reference sequence). V lost 5 bases, J lost 3 bases, and 14 bases lay in between. This CDR3 region has 14 residues. CDR3 amino acids: CASSRLLDYYEQYF. The DNA of the CDR3 is TGTGCCAGTAGTCGGCTTCTGGATTACTACGAGCAGTACTTC.

The rearrangement links TRBV4-1 to TRBJ2-5; D is perhaps TRBD2 (7 bases). The germline V and J ends were trimmed by 1 base and 4 bases, with 19 bases remaining between them. Per germline, CDR1 MGHRA and CDR2 YSYEKL. CDR3 length: 17 residues. The CDR3 loop is CASSQAPLRGRVETQYF. The DNA of the CDR3 is TGCGCCAGCAGCCAAGCCCCTCTTAGGGGGAGGGTAGAGACCCAGTACTTC.

This chain connects TRBV6-1 to TRBJ1-1, with 8 positions matching TRBD1. CDR3 size: 15 residues. Losses at the gene ends were 6 bases for V and 5 bases for J; bases not matched to a gene: 11. CDR1 MNHNS and CDR2 SASEGT come from the germline V gene. CDR3 DNA sequence: TGTGCCAGCAGGGAAACGGGACAGGTTATAACTGAAGCTTTCTTT. This translates into CASRETGQVITEAFF.